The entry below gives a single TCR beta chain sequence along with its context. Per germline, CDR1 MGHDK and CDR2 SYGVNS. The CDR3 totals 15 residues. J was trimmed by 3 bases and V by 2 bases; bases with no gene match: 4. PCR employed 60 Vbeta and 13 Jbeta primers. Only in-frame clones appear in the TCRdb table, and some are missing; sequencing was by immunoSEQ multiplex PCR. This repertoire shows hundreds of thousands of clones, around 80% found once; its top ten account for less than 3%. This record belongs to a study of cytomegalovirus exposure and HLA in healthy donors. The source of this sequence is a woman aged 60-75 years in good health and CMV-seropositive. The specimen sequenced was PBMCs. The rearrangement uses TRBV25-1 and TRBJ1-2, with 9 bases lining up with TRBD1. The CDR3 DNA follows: TGTGCCAGCAGTGAAACAGGGGGCAATCACTATGGCTACACCTTC. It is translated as CASSETGGNHYGYTF.